The 3 T cell receptor beta chains given below trace back to one sample, sequenced in a study of human T cells and chemical hapten exposure. TCRdb fed the RACE reads into MiXCR, producing one record per CDR3 protein. The sample yields approximately 320,000 distinct CDR3 sequences, 4.5% to 5.5% seen once. Specified time point: pre-sensitization, week 0. Treatment noted: therapeutic diphenylcyclopropenone sensitization with weekly scalp DPC. Sequenced material: whole blood, taken in connection with sensitization to the hapten diphenylcyclopropenone (DPC). These receptors all stem from a woman aged 18-29 years with alopecia areata. Some clones in this sample may be carry-over from other donors' samples.

The chain carries TRBV9 and TRBJ2-3, with TRBD2 as a possible D gene (5 bases). The CDR3 totals 14 residues. The germline V gene has CDR1 SGDLS and CDR2 YYNGEE. Trimming removed 3 bases from V and 2 bases from J, with 10 bases in between. The CDR3 sequence is CASSADGITDTQYF. CDR3 coding DNA: TGTGCCAGCAGCGCGGACGGGATCACAGATACGCAGTATTTT.

This clonotype appeared many times. The chain has TRBV7-2 and TRBJ2-3; D is unresolved. Germline V lookup: CDR1 SGHTA, CDR2 FQGNSA. The CDR3 is 14 amino acids. Trimming took off 3 bases at V and 6 bases at J, with 13 bases between the two ends. The CDR3 bases are TGTGCCAGCAGCTTGGCTCTGATGGGGGATACGCAGTATTTT. It is translated as CASSLALMGDTQYF. The full variable domain, in which reference TRBV7-2 and TRBJ2-3 provide the parts outside the CDR3, is GAGVSQSPSNKVTEKGKDVELRCDPISGHTALYWYRQSLGQGLEFLIYFQGNSAPDKSGLPSDRFSAERTGGSVSTLTIQRTQQEDSAVYLCASSLALMGDTQYFGPGTRLTVL.

The chain is built from TRBV5-6 and TRBJ2-7; 7 bases map to TRBD1. CDR1 and CDR2 from the germline V gene are SGHDT and YYEEEE. This CDR3 has 13 residues. After removal of 4 bases from V and 5 bases from J, the junction contained 6 bases not matched to a gene. The CDR3 spells CASSTDRVHEQYF. The CDR3, as DNA: TGTGCCAGCAGCACCGACAGGGTCCACGAGCAGTACTTC.